The rows below give T cell receptor beta chains drawn from one sample of a study of PD-L1 blockade in urothelial cancer. Some clones are missing from TCRdb's copy, which holds only in-frame ones; the method was immunoSEQ multiplex PCR. The data contain about 52,000 clones, around three quarters of them seen just once; the ten biggest clones take up approximately 4%. The sample in question was PBMCs, obtained around atezolizumab (anti-PD-L1) treatment. The receptors derive from a man in his 70s with urothelial cancer. Both conserved end residues are part of each CDR3. The D gene is left open where the match is weak. Only part of the rows carry a size: once, few, many, or a class if the clone is expanded.

CDR3: CASSLGGASYNEQFF; DNA: TGCGCCAGCAGCCTCGGGGGGGCCTCCTACAATGAGCAGTTCTTC; D: TRBD2; size: few; V: TRBV4-1; J: TRBJ2-1
CDR3: CASRIAGGPNEQFF; DNA: TGCGCCAGCAGAATCGCGGGAGGGCCTAATGAGCAGTTCTTC; D: TRBD2; size: once; V: TRBV5-1; J: TRBJ2-1
CDR3: CASSQTSDRGYGYTF; DNA: TGTGCCAGCTCTCAAACATCGGACAGGGGATATGGCTACACCTTC; D: TRBD1; size: few; V: TRBV18; J: TRBJ1-2
CDR3: CASTSDASGSRNNEQFF; DNA: TGTGCCAGCACCTCAGACGCTAGCGGGAGTCGAAACAATGAGCAGTTCTTC; D: TRBD2; size: -; V: TRBV27; J: TRBJ2-1
CDR3: CASSSGQGNTEAFF; DNA: TGCGCCAGCAGCTCGGGACAGGGAAACACTGAAGCTTTCTTT; D: TRBD1; size: once; V: TRBV5-1; J: TRBJ1-1
CDR3: CASSQDFQGRGYGYTF; DNA: TGTGCCAGCAGCCAAGATTTTCAGGGGCGAGGCTATGGCTACACCTTC; D: -; size: -; V: TRBV4-2; J: TRBJ1-2
CDR3: CAISSGQGEVQETQYF; DNA: TGTGCCATCAGCAGCGGACAGGGGGAAGTTCAAGAGACCCAGTACTTC; D: TRBD1; size: -; V: TRBV10-3; J: TRBJ2-5
CDR3: CASSDGLAGVAKNIQYF; DNA: TGTGCCAGCAGCGATGGACTAGCGGGAGTGGCCAAAAACATTCAGTACTTC; D: TRBD2; size: -; V: TRBV5-4; J: TRBJ2-4
CDR3: CASSPGLDYEQYF; DNA: TGTGCCAGCTCACCAGGGCTGGACTACGAGCAGTACTTC; D: -; size: few; V: TRBV18; J: TRBJ2-7
CDR3: CASSLLNQPQHF; DNA: TGTGCCAGCAGCTTGCTGAATCAGCCCCAGCATTTT; D: -; size: -; V: TRBV5-5; J: TRBJ1-5
CDR3: CASSPTARGSYAGELFF; DNA: TGTGCCAGCAGCCCGACGGCCCGGGGGTCTTACGCCGGGGAGCTGTTTTTT; D: -; size: once; V: TRBV5-4; J: TRBJ2-2
CDR3: CASSLRQGHTEAFF; DNA: TGTGCCAGCAGCTTACGGCAGGGCCACACTGAAGCTTTCTTT; D: -; size: -; V: TRBV7-2; J: TRBJ1-1
CDR3: CASSLQRGADEKLFF; DNA: TGCGCCAGCAGCCTCCAAAGGGGCGCGGATGAAAAACTGTTTTTT; D: -; size: once; V: TRBV4-1; J: TRBJ1-4
CDR3: CASSEPGQGSLLSGANVLTF; DNA: TGCGCCAGCAGTGAGCCGGGACAGGGATCTCTTCTCTCTGGGGCCAACGTCCTGACTTTC; D: TRBD1; size: -; V: TRBV10-1; J: TRBJ2-6
CDR3: CASSLAASGPYEQYF; DNA: TGTGCCAGCAGCTTAGCGGCTAGCGGACCCTACGAGCAGTACTTC; D: TRBD2; size: -; V: TRBV7-2; J: TRBJ2-7
CDR3: CASSPGQGAYGYTF; DNA: TGTGCCAGCAGCCCAGGACAGGGGGCTTATGGCTACACCTTC; D: TRBD1; size: -; V: TRBV11-1; J: TRBJ1-2
CDR3: CASSSGTGSHEQYF; DNA: TGCGCCAGCAGTTCCGGGACAGGGTCCCACGAGCAGTACTTC; D: TRBD1; size: -; V: TRBV5-1; J: TRBJ2-7
CDR3: CASSEGGGEQFF; DNA: TGTGCCAGTAGCGAAGGGGGGGGTGAGCAGTTCTTC; D: -; size: -; V: TRBV19; J: TRBJ2-1
CDR3: CASSPRGLRYGYTF; DNA: TGTGCCAGCAGCCCCAGGGGGCTCCGCTATGGCTACACCTTC; D: TRBD1; size: -; V: TRBV11-2; J: TRBJ1-2
CDR3: CASSLHGVNQPQHF; DNA: TGTGCCAGTAGCCTGCACGGGGTAAATCAGCCCCAGCATTTT; D: -; size: once; V: TRBV19; J: TRBJ1-5
CDR3: CASSPGLSGRFSGANVLTF; DNA: TGTGCCAGCAGCCCCGGACTAAGCGGGAGATTCTCTGGGGCCAACGTCCTGACTTTC; D: TRBD2; size: -; V: TRBV9; J: TRBJ2-6
CDR3: CASSVNSLNSPLHF; DNA: TGTGCCAGCAGCGTAAACAGTCTTAATTCACCCCTCCACTTT; D: -; size: -; V: TRBV9; J: TRBJ1-6
CDR3: CASSVTSGRNTEAFF; DNA: TGTGCCAGCAGCGTAACCTCTGGGAGGAACACTGAAGCTTTCTTT; D: -; size: few; V: TRBV9; J: TRBJ1-1
CDR3: CASSDGDSSPTDTQYF; DNA: TGTGCCAGCAGCGACGGGGACTCGTCTCCCACAGATACGCAGTATTTT; D: -; size: -; V: TRBV9; J: TRBJ2-3
CDR3: CASSFTGSGGSSNTGELFF; DNA: TGTGCCAGCAGCTTTACGGGGAGCGGGGGATCTTCGAACACCGGGGAGCTGTTTTTT; D: TRBD2; size: -; V: TRBV9; J: TRBJ2-2
CDR3: CASSPRGGTEAFF; DNA: TGTGCCAGCTCTCCCAGGGGTGGGACTGAAGCTTTCTTT; D: -; size: once; V: TRBV18; J: TRBJ1-1
CDR3: CASSDNSGQGGADTQYF; DNA: TGTGCCAGCAGTGACAACTCGGGACAGGGAGGCGCAGATACGCAGTATTTT; D: TRBD1; size: -; V: TRBV25-1; J: TRBJ2-3
CDR3: CAISARQGDIETQYF; DNA: TGTGCCATCAGTGCCCGACAGGGGGATATCGAGACCCAGTACTTC; D: TRBD1; size: -; V: TRBV10-3; J: TRBJ2-5
CDR3: CASRRLYRNTEAFF; DNA: TGTGCCAGCAGGCGGCTATACCGGAACACTGAAGCTTTCTTT; D: -; size: -; V: TRBV7-9; J: TRBJ1-1
CDR3: CASSPPDRDEKLFF; DNA: TGTGCCAGCTCCCCCCCGGACAGGGATGAAAAACTGTTTTTT; D: TRBD1; size: -; V: TRBV18; J: TRBJ1-4
CDR3: CATSRGRRADTQYF; DNA: TGTGCCACCAGCAGAGGGAGGAGGGCAGATACGCAGTATTTT; D: -; size: -; V: TRBV15; J: TRBJ2-3
CDR3: CASSASGGGRGKDTQYF; DNA: TGCGCCAGCAGCGCCTCCGGTGGCGGGAGGGGCAAAGATACGCAGTATTTT; D: TRBD2; size: -; V: TRBV5-1; J: TRBJ2-3
CDR3: CASSSDIAYEQYF; DNA: TGTGCCAGCAGTTCTGACATTGCCTACGAGCAGTACTTC; D: -; size: -; V: TRBV28; J: TRBJ2-7
CDR3: CASSVDAGGNYEQYF; DNA: TGTGCCAGCAGCGTAGATGCAGGAGGCAACTACGAGCAGTACTTC; D: -; size: -; V: TRBV9; J: TRBJ2-7
CDR3: CASRLVRASGHNEQFF; DNA: TGTGCCAGCAGGTTGGTTAGGGCCTCAGGGCACAATGAGCAGTTCTTC; D: -; size: -; V: TRBV27; J: TRBJ2-1
CDR3: CASSLARGGASGETQYF; DNA: TGTGCCAGCAGCTTGGCTAGGGGAGGGGCCTCAGGGGAGACCCAGTACTTC; D: TRBD2; size: many; V: TRBV11-2; J: TRBJ2-5
CDR3: CASSSRGAFLPNTEAFF; DNA: TGTGCCAGCAGTTCCAGGGGTGCATTTCTCCCGAACACTGAAGCTTTCTTT; D: -; size: -; V: TRBV28; J: TRBJ1-1
CDR3: CASSQISSEWLETQYF; DNA: TGTGCCAGCAGCCAAATTTCGAGCGAATGGCTAGAGACCCAGTACTTC; D: -; size: -; V: TRBV14; J: TRBJ2-5
CDR3: CASSLDWANGYTF; DNA: TGCGCCAGCAGCTTGGACTGGGCTAATGGCTACACCTTC; D: -; size: few; V: TRBV5-1; J: TRBJ1-2
CDR3: CASSYSRTGGNYGYTF; DNA: TGTGCCAGCAGTTACTCGAGGACAGGGGGCAACTATGGCTACACCTTC; D: TRBD1; size: -; V: TRBV6-5; J: TRBJ1-2
CDR3: CASSQDWREQFF; DNA: TGCGCCAGCAGCCAAGATTGGAGGGAGCAGTTCTTC; D: -; size: -; V: TRBV4-1; J: TRBJ2-1
CDR3: CASSRTANYGYTF; DNA: TGTGCCAGCAGTCGGACAGCCAACTATGGCTACACCTTC; D: -; size: few; V: TRBV2; J: TRBJ1-2
CDR3: CASSHPGDRGPYGYTF; DNA: TGTGCCAGCAGCCATCCGGGGGACAGGGGTCCTTATGGCTACACCTTC; D: TRBD1; size: -; V: TRBV2; J: TRBJ1-2
CDR3: CSADRGQTQYF; DNA: TGCAGCGCCGACAGGGGGCAGACCCAGTACTTC; D: TRBD1; size: -; V: TRBV29-1; J: TRBJ2-5
CDR3: CSAGAQANEKLFF; DNA: TGCAGCGCCGGAGCACAGGCTAATGAAAAACTGTTTTTT; D: -; size: -; V: TRBV29-1; J: TRBJ1-4
CDR3: CASSSRQGNEQFF; DNA: TGTGCCAGCAGCTCCAGACAGGGCAATGAGCAGTTCTTC; D: TRBD1; size: -; V: TRBV7-3; J: TRBJ2-1
CDR3: CASSSPEGVYGYTF; DNA: TGTGCCAGCAGCTCCCCCGAAGGGGTTTATGGCTACACCTTC; D: -; size: few; V: TRBV5-5; J: TRBJ1-2
CDR3: CVRSLGGQGASGANVLTF; DNA: TGTGTCAGAAGCTTAGGGGGACAGGGGGCCTCTGGGGCCAACGTCCTGACTTTC; D: -; size: -; V: TRBV7-5; J: TRBJ2-6